This TCR beta chain derives from a study of response to subunit inactivated influenza vaccine. This CDR3 is 13 amino acids long. V dropped 1 base and J dropped 8 bases, with 9 bases sitting between them. Germline CDR1 and CDR2: SGHTA and FQGNSA. This clonotype was seen only a few times. What it binds is not known. Whole-study results and caveats: Researchers suggested that each seasonal influenza vaccination recruits few new T cells.

TCRdb re-called the RT-PCR reads with MiXCR, one entry per CDR3 protein. The repertoire holds about 520,000 distinct CDR3 sequences, with about 25% as singletons. Sequencing was performed on CD4+ T cells sorted from PBMCs, taken roughly 5 days after vaccination. This sequence was found in a man aged 50 to 60 who received an inactivated influenza vaccine. The chain recombines TRBV7-2 with TRBJ2-1, with D hard to call. CDR3 residues: CASSLGPGDEQFF. The CDR3 nucleotides are TGTGCCAGCAGCTTAGGCCCTGGCGATGAGCAGTTCTTC.